These 29 T cell receptor beta chains originate from one sample sequenced in a study of Ad26.COV2.S vaccination and SARS-CoV-2 variants. Noted treatment: about 20 received Ad26.COV2.S at low or high dose, single or two shots; several received placebo; per-sample allocation not given. It was on day 63 after the first vaccine or placebo injection that samples were taken. TCRdb's table, derived via immunoSEQ multiplex PCR, lists solely in-frame clones and lacks some. Altogether roughly 410,000 clones are present, around four fifths being singletons, with the ten largest covering about 7.4%. Sequencing was performed on peripheral blood, taken in a trial of Ad26.COV2.S vaccine versus placebo. Every receptor here comes from a person between 18 and 60 years old who received the Ad26.COV2.S COVID-19 vaccine or a placebo.

This rearrangement joins TRBV29-1 to TRBJ2-6; D call uncertain. The CDR3 runs to 19 residues. Germline CDR1 is SQVTM and CDR2 is ANQGSEA. Between the trimmed V and J ends, which lost 0 bases and 0 bases, there was a span of 18 bases. The CDR3 here is CSVEDLGRLFSSGANVLTF. Written as DNA, the CDR3 is TGCAGCGTTGAAGATCTTGGCCGGCTTTTCTCCTCTGGGGCCAACGTCCTGACTTTC.

The chain employs TRBV4-3 and TRBJ2-7, with D perhaps matching TRBD1 or TRBD2 (5 bases each). The V end was cut by 0 bases, the J end by 2 bases, with 8 bases between. Germline V gene lookup returns CDR1 LGHNA and CDR2 YSLEER. The CDR3 consists of 14 residues. In DNA form, the CDR3 reads TGCGCCAGCAGCCAAGAGAGGGGTGCCTACGAGCAGTACTTC. This codes for CASSQERGAYEQYF.

This chain uses TRBV5-1 with TRBJ2-7, with 7 bases identical to TRBD1. V lost 4 bases to trimming and J lost 6 bases; unmatched junction nucleotides: 4. Per the germline V gene, CDR1 is SGHRS and CDR2 is YFSETQ. CDR3 size: 12 residues. Written as DNA, the CDR3 is TGCGCCAGCAGCCGGGACAGCCTCGAGCAGTACTTC. It codes for CASSRDSLEQYF.

This clone was detected once. This sequence joins TRBV30 and TRBJ2-5; D ambiguous. The CDR3 loop spans 11 amino acids. V lost 3 bases and J 9 bases, leaving 11 bases between the germline ends. Germline V gene lookup returns CDR1 GTSNPN and CDR2 SVGIG (reference sequence). This CDR3 is CAWRGFSSQYF. The CDR3 nucleotides read TGTGCCTGGAGGGGTTTCTCCTCCCAGTACTTC.

This chain joins TRBV19 and TRBJ1-2, with D maybe TRBD1 (5 bases). Germline assignment: CDR1 LNHDA and CDR2 SQIVND (reference sequence). Trimming took 5 bases from V and 3 from J, leaving 13 bases between them. The CDR3 is 14 amino acids. Here the CDR3 reads CASSPAGRDYGYTF. Written as DNA, the CDR3 is TGTGCCAGTAGTCCCGCAGGCAGGGACTATGGCTACACCTTC.

The CDR3 sequence: CASSLEVTSNTGELFF. CDR3 nucleotide sequence: TGCGCCAGCAGCTTGGAAGTCACTTCGAACACCGGGGAGCTGTTTTTT. The chain recombines TRBV5-1 with TRBJ2-2; unclear D gene. CDR1 and CDR2 from the germline V gene are SGHRS and YFSETQ. The CDR3 length is 16 residues. Trimming cost V 0 bases and J 0 bases, with 9 bases left between them. Looking up the rest from reference TRBV5-1 and TRBJ2-2 gives the full variable domain: KAGVTQTPRYLIKTRGQQVTLSCSPISGHRSVSWYQQTPGQGLQFLFEYFSETQRNKGNFPGRFSGRQFSNSRSEMNVSTLELGDSALYLCASSLEVTSNTGELFFGEGSRLTVL.

The chain is built from TRBV6-6 and TRBJ1-2, with a tentative D call TRBD1 (5 bases). Germline CDR1 reads MNHNY; CDR2 reads SVGAGI (reference sequence). V lost 2 bases and J 3 bases, leaving 16 bases between the germline ends. The CDR3 loop spans 16 amino acids. The CDR3 region is CASSYEGDGRDYGYTF. DNA of the CDR3: TGTGCCAGCAGTTACGAAGGGGACGGCAGGGACTATGGCTACACCTTC.

The J gene is TRBJ1-5, the V gene TRBV23-1; the match to TRBD1 covers 7 bases. TRBV23-1 is known as an ORF, though its function is uncertain. The CDR3 has 15 residues. V trimming: 4 bases; J trimming: 4 bases; junction bases outside the gene matches: 7. The CDR3 loop reads CASSPQGMGNQPQHF. CDR3 coding DNA: TGCGCCAGCAGTCCACAGGGGATGGGGAATCAGCCCCAGCATTTT.

The chain joins TRBV3-1 (or the pseudogene TRBV3-2) to TRBJ1-5; D may be TRBD1 (5 bases). V gave up 3 bases and J gave up 5 bases, with 14 bases separating them. From germline, CDR1 is LGHDT and CDR2 YNNKEL (reference sequence). This CDR3 spans 15 amino acids. The CDR3, as DNA: TGTGCCAGCAGCCAGTTCCGGGGACGGGATCAGCCCCAGCATTTT. It yields the protein CASSQFRGRDQPQHF.

The chain is built from TRBV30 and TRBJ1-1; D gene ambiguous. V was shortened by 3 bases and J by 4 bases, with 9 bases between the two germline ends. Germline values: CDR1 GTSNPN, CDR2 SVGIG (reference sequence). The CDR3 runs to 12 residues. CDR3: CAWRRDSTEAFF. The CDR3 DNA reads TGTGCCTGGAGGCGGGATTCCACTGAAGCTTTCTTT.

This sequence joins TRBV14 and TRBJ2-5; D is possibly TRBD1 (6 bases). V was clipped by 2 bases and J by 4 bases, with 11 bases between them. The CDR3 has 14 amino acids. The germline V gene encodes CDR1 SGHDN and CDR2 FVKESK. CDR3: CASSQTRGGETQYF. Here the CDR3 DNA reads TGTGCCAGCAGCCAAACCCGAGGGGGAGAGACCCAGTACTTC.

The rearrangement links TRBV19 to TRBJ1-2; D perhaps matches TRBD1 (6 bases). V lost 7 bases and J lost 4, with 13 bases in between. The length of the CDR3 is 13 residues. Per germline, CDR1 LNHDA and CDR2 SQIVND (reference sequence). CDR3 residues: CASTGGGFYGYTF. The DNA for the CDR3 is TGTGCCAGTACCGGGGGCGGATTCTATGGCTACACCTTC.

The V gene is TRBV19, the J gene TRBJ1-5; D uncertain. Germline assignment: CDR1 LNHDA and CDR2 SQIVND (reference sequence). CDR3 length: 12 residues. Trimming took 5 bases from V and 7 from J, leaving 9 bases between them. CDR3 bases: TGTGCCAGTAGTCGCGGTTTCCAGCCCCAGCATTTT. It specifies CASSRGFQPQHF.

The chain carries TRBV4-1 and TRBJ1-1; 11 bases agree with TRBD1. V trimming: 4 bases; J trimming: 7 bases; junction bases outside the gene matches: 2. The CDR3 has 13 amino acids. Germline loops: CDR1 MGHRA, CDR2 YSYEKL. CDR3 DNA: TGCGCCAGCAGCCCGGGACAGGGGGGTGAAGCTTTCTTT. Translation gives CASSPGQGGEAFF.

The chain joins TRBV15 to TRBJ2-5, with 8 nucleotides matching TRBD1. The CDR3 runs 15 residues. The trim removed 0 bases at V and 5 bases at J, leaving 5 bases unmatched. The germline gives CDR1 LNHNV, CDR2 YYDKDF (reference sequence). CDR3 in amino acids: CATSRDRTGLETQYF. The CDR3 DNA is TGTGCCACCAGCAGAGACAGGACAGGGCTCGAGACCCAGTACTTC.

This chain joins TRBV10-1 and TRBJ2-1; either TRBD1 or TRBD2 may fit D (5 bases each). V dropped 5 bases and J dropped 6 bases, with 17 bases sitting between them. Germline CDR1 and CDR2: WNHNN and SYGVQD (reference sequence). The CDR3 is 15 residues long. CDR3 bases: TGCGCCAGCAGTAGGGGCCCGGGCGCGGGCAATGAGCAGTTCTTC. Protein: CASSRGPGAGNEQFF.

V gene TRBV19 combines with J gene TRBJ1-2; 8 bases map to TRBD1. The trim removed 3 bases at V and 5 bases at J, leaving 5 bases unmatched. Per the germline V gene, CDR1 is LNHDA and CDR2 is SQIVND (reference sequence). CDR3 length: 14 amino acids. CDR3 sequence (DNA): TGTGCCAGTAGTATCCAGGACAGGGTTTATGGCTACACCTTC. Encoded protein: CASSIQDRVYGYTF.

The gene calls are TRBV4-1 and TRBJ2-1; D remains unclear. Trimming cost V 1 base and J 8 bases, with 6 bases left between them. Per germline, CDR1 MGHRA and CDR2 YSYEKL. This CDR3 spans 12 amino acids. The CDR3 nucleotides are TGCGCCAGCAGCCAAGGTTTAGATGAGCAGTTCTTC. As protein: CASSQGLDEQFF.

The chain links TRBV29-1 to TRBJ2-6; unclear D gene. V was clipped by 6 bases and J by 0 bases, with 12 bases between them. Germline lookup yields CDR1 SQVTM and CDR2 ANQGSEA. The CDR3 is 15 amino acids. CDR3 in amino acids: CSVGRRLSGANVLTF. CDR3 DNA sequence: TGCAGCGTGGGAAGACGGCTCTCTGGGGCCAACGTCCTGACTTTC.

The J gene is TRBJ1-4, the V gene TRBV30; D unresolved. Trimming took off 5 bases at V and 0 bases at J, with 7 bases between the two ends. Germline loops: CDR1 GTSNPN, CDR2 SVGIG (reference sequence). This CDR3 is built from 13 residues. The CDR3 protein is CAWSGATNEKLFF. The CDR3, as DNA: TGTGCCTGGTCAGGTGCAACTAATGAAAAACTGTTTTTT.

V and J are TRBV5-1 and TRBJ2-1; 8 positions match TRBD2. Germline-derived CDR1 and CDR2 are SGHRS and YFSETQ. This CDR3 contains 16 residues. The V segment lost 4 bases and the J segment 3 bases; nucleotides outside the gene matches: 9. CDR3 in DNA: TGCGCCAGCAGCCCAGGAGGAGCGGGGGTCTACAATGAGCAGTTCTTC. Encoded protein: CASSPGGAGVYNEQFF.

This chain links TRBV5-1 with TRBJ2-1, with 10 bases aligning to TRBD2. Trimming removed 3 bases from V and 1 base from J; junction bases left unmatched: 1. Germline CDR1 is SGHRS and CDR2 is YFSETQ. CDR3 length: 15 residues. CDR3 nucleotides: TGCGCCAGCAGCTCACTAGCGGGGTCCTACAATGAGCAGTTCTTC. Translating it yields CASSSLAGSYNEQFF.

This rearrangement joins TRBV5-1 to TRBJ2-1, with D hard to call. The V end was cut by 3 bases, the J end by 8 bases, with 18 bases between. Germline V CDR1 and CDR2: SGHRS, YFSETQ. This CDR3 region has 15 residues. CDR3 nucleotide sequence: TGCGCCAGCAGCTCCGATCCTACAGTGAACTATGAGCAGTTCTTC. Amino acids: CASSSDPTVNYEQFF.

Details on this clone: Other DNA sequences of this sample code for an identical CDR3. The rearrangement uses TRBV6-2 or TRBV6-3 and TRBJ2-3, with D perhaps TRBD1 or TRBD2 (6 bases each). Germline V CDR1 and CDR2: MNHEY, SVGEGT. The CDR3 has 14 amino acids. Trimming pared 3 bases from V and 4 bases from J, leaving 11 bases between. CDR3 coding DNA: TGTGCCAGCAGTTATCGACGGGGGCCAGATACGCAGTATTTT. Its protein product is CASSYRRGPDTQYF.

This CDR3 is CASSSDREGRGYTF. CDR3 in DNA: TGCGCCAGCAGCTCCGACAGGGAGGGACGGGGCTACACCTTC. The V gene is TRBV5-1, the J gene TRBJ1-2; 7 nucleotides align to TRBD1. J gave up 8 bases and V 3 bases, and 10 bases lay outside the gene matches. Germline V gene data show CDR1 as SGHRS and CDR2 as YFSETQ. This CDR3 has 14 amino acids.

CDR3 in amino acids: CASSFDSSGNTIYF. Written as DNA, the CDR3 is TGTGCCAGCAGCTTTGACAGCTCTGGAAACACCATATATTTT. This sequence joins TRBV11-3 and TRBJ1-3, with a possible D match to TRBD1 (5 bases). The CDR3 extends over 14 amino acids. Trimming took off 3 bases at V and 0 bases at J, with 6 bases between the two ends. From germline, CDR1 is SGHNT and CDR2 YENEEA.

This clone was found once. The rearrangement links TRBV29-1 to TRBJ2-2; tentatively, D is TRBD2 (5 bases). The V gene's germline CDR1 is SQVTM and CDR2 ANQGSEA. V lost 6 bases to trimming and J lost 2 bases, with 10 bases between them. The CDR3 totals 13 residues. The CDR3 DNA reads TGCAGCGTAGGACTGGACAACACCGGGGAGCTGTTTTTT. It codes for CSVGLDNTGELFF.

The rearrangement uses TRBV30 and TRBJ2-7; no clear D gene. The V end lost 2 bases, the J end lost 2 bases, and 4 bases lay between the germline ends. Germline CDR1 reads GTSNPN; CDR2 reads SVGIG (reference sequence). The CDR3 loop spans 11 amino acids. CDR3 in DNA: TGTGCCTGGAGTCTAACCTACGAGCAGTACTTC. Its protein product is CAWSLTYEQYF.

The V call is TRBV2, the J call TRBJ2-5, with D perhaps given as TRBD1 or TRBD2 (6 bases each). The germline gives CDR1 SNHLY, CDR2 FYNNEI. The CDR3 extends over 11 amino acids. Trimming left V 8 bases short and J 5 bases short, with 9 bases between. CDR3 residues: CASGGLETQYF. CDR3 sequence (DNA): TGTGCCAGCGGGGGGCTGGAGACCCAGTACTTC. The full variable domain, in which reference TRBV2 and TRBJ2-5 provide the parts outside the CDR3, is EPEVTQTPSHQVTQMGQEVILRCVPISNHLYFYWYRQILGQKVEFLVSFYNNEISEKSEIFDDQFSVERPDGSNFTLKIRSTKLEDSAMYFCASGGLETQYFGPGTRLLVL.